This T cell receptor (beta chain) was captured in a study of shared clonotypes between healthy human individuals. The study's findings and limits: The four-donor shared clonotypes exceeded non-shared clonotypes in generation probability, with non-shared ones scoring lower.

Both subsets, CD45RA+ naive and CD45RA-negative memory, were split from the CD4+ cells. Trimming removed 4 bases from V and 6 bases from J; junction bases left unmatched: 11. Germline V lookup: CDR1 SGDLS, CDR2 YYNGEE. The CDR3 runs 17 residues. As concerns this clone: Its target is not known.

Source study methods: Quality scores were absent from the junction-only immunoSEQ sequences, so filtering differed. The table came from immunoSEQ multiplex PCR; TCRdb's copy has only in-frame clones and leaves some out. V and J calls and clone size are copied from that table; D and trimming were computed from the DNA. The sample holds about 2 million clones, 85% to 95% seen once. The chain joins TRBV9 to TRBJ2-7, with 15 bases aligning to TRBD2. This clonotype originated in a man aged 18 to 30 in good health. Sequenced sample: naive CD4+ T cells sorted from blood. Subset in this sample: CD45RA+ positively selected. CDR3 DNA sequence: TGTGCCAGCAGCCCCACACCCGGGGGACTAGCGGGAGGCGAGCAGTACTTC. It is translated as CASSPTPGGLAGGEQYF.